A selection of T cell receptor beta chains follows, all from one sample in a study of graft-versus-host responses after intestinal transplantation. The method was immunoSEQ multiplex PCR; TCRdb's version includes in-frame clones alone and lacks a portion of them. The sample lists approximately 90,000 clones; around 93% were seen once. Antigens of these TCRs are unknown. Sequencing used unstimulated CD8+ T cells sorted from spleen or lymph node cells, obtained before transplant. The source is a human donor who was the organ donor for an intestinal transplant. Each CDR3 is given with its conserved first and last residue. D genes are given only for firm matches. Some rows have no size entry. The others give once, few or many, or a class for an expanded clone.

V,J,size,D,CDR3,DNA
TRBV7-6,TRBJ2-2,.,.,CASSLIQTGELFF,TGTGCCAGCAGCTTAATCCAAACCGGGGAGCTGTTTTTT
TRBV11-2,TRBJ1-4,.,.,CASSLDGSTTAGKLFF,TGTGCCAGCAGCTTAGACGGGTCCACAACCGCAGGAAAACTGTTTTTT
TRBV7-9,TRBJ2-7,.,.,CASSLGLRNPYEQYF,TGTGCCAGCAGCTTAGGGTTAAGAAATCCCTACGAGCAGTACTTC
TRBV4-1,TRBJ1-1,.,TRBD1,CASSQDLGGFITEAFF,TGCGCCAGCAGCCAAGATTTAGGGGGCTTTATCACTGAAGCTTTCTTT
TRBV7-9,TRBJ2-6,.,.,CASSLSESGANVLTF,TGTGCCAGCAGCTTATCCGAATCTGGGGCCAACGTCCTGACTTTC
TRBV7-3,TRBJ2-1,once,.,CASSPVGGYNEQFF,TGTGCCAGCAGCCCTGTGGGGGGATACAATGAGCAGTTCTTC
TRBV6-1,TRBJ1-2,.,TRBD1,CASRATGNYGYTF,TGTGCCAGCAGAGCGACAGGGAACTATGGCTACACCTTC
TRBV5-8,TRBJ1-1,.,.,CASSIPGNTEAFF,TGTGCCAGCAGCATACCAGGGAACACTGAAGCTTTCTTT
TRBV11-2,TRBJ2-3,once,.,CASSLIQADTQYF,TGTGCCAGCAGCTTAATTCAGGCAGATACGCAGTATTTT
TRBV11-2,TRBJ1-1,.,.,CASSSRDLTEAFF,TGTGCCAGCAGCTCCAGGGACCTGACTGAAGCTTTCTTT
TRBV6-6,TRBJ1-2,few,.,CASSYSQESYGYTF,TGTGCCAGCAGTTACTCGCAGGAAAGCTATGGCTACACCTTC
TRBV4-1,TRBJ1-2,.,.,CASSQAEHLSNYGYTF,TGCGCCAGCAGCCAAGCTGAGCACCTTAGTAACTATGGCTACACCTTC
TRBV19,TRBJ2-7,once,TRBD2,CASSGLGLREQYF,TGTGCCAGTAGTGGACTGGGACTACGCGAGCAGTACTTC
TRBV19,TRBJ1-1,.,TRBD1,CASSIEDRERVAFF,TGTGCCAGTAGTATAGAGGACAGGGAACGGGTAGCTTTCTTT
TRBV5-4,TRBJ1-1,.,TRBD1,CASSFTGAVNTEAFF,TGTGCCAGCAGCTTCACAGGGGCAGTGAACACTGAAGCTTTCTTT
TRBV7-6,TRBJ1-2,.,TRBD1,CASSAAPGQGPYGYTF,TGTGCCAGCAGCGCCGCCCCGGGACAGGGACCCTATGGCTACACCTTC
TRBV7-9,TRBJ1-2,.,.,CASSLVRDSYGYTF,TGTGCCAGCAGCTTAGTGCGGGATAGCTATGGCTACACCTTC
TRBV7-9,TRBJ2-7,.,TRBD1,CASSLAGQGGYEQYF,TGTGCCAGCAGCTTAGCGGGACAGGGGGGCTACGAGCAGTACTTC
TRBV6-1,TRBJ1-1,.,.,CASIRNTEAFF,TGTGCCAGCATCAGGAACACTGAAGCTTTCTTT
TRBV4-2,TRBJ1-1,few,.,CASSWRPATEAFF,TGTGCCAGCAGCTGGCGTCCCGCCACTGAAGCTTTCTTT
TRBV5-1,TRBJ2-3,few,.,CASSLDPYTDTQYF,TGCGCCAGCAGCTTGGATCCGTACACAGATACGCAGTATTTT
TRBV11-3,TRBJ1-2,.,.,CASSLSLAVINYGYTF,TGTGCCAGCAGCTTATCTTTGGCAGTAATTAACTATGGCTACACCTTC
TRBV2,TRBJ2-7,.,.,CASSGEGADEQYF,TGTGCCAGCAGTGGCGAGGGAGCCGACGAGCAGTACTTC
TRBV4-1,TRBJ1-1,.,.,CASSQGAILNTEAFF,TGCGCCAGCAGCCAAGGGGCGATTCTGAACACTGAAGCTTTCTTT
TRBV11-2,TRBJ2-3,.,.,CASSLGLRTDTQYF,TGTGCCAGCAGCTTAGGCCTGCGTACAGATACGCAGTATTTT
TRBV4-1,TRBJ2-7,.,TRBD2,CASSQAETSGRAPGYEQYF,TGCGCCAGCAGCCAAGCGGAGACTAGCGGGAGGGCCCCAGGATACGAGCAGTACTTC
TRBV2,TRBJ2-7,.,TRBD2,CASSEGLARIYEQYF,TGTGCCAGCAGTGAAGGACTAGCACGGATCTACGAGCAGTACTTC
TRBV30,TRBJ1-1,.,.,CAWSRVNTEAFF,TGTGCCTGGAGTAGGGTGAACACTGAAGCTTTCTTT